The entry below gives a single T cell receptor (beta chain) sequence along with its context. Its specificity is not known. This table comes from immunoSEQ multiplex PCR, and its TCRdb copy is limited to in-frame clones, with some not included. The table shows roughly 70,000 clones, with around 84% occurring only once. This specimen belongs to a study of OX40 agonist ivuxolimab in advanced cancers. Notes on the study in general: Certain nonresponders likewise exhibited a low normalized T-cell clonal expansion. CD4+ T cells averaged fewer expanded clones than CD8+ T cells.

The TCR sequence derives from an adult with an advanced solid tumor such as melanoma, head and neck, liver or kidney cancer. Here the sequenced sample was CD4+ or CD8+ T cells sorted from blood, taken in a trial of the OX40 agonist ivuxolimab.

The CDR3 DNA reads TGTGCCAGCGGAAGAGACAGGGGTGGCACCGGGGAGCTGTTTTTT. The encoded protein is CASGRDRGGTGELFF. The rearrangement links TRBV2 to TRBJ2-2; TRBD1 aligns across 8 bases. Per the germline V gene, CDR1 is SNHLY and CDR2 is FYNNEI. CDR3 length equals 15 residues. J gave up 4 bases and V 8 bases, and 9 bases lay outside the gene matches.